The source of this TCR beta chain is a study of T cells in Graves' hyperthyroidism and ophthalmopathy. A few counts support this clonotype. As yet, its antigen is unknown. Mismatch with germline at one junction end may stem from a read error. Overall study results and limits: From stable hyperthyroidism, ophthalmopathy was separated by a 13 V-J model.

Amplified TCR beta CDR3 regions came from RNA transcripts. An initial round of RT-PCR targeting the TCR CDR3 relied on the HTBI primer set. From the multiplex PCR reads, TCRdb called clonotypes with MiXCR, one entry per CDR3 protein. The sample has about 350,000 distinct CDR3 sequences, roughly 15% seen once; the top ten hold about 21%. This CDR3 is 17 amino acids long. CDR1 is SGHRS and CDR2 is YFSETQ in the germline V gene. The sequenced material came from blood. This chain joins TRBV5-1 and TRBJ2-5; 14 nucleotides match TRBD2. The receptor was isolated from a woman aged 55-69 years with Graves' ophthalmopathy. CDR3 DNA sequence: TGCGCCAGCAGTTTGGAGGGGACTAGCGGGAGTTGGGAGACCCAGTACTTC. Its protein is CASSLEGTSGSWETQYF. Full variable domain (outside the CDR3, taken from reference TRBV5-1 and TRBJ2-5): KAGVTQTPRYLIKTRGQQVTLSCSPISGHRSVSWYQQTPGQGLQFLFEYFSETQRNKGNFPGRFSGRQFSNSRSEMNVSTLELGDSALYLCASSLEGTSGSWETQYFGPGTRLLVL.